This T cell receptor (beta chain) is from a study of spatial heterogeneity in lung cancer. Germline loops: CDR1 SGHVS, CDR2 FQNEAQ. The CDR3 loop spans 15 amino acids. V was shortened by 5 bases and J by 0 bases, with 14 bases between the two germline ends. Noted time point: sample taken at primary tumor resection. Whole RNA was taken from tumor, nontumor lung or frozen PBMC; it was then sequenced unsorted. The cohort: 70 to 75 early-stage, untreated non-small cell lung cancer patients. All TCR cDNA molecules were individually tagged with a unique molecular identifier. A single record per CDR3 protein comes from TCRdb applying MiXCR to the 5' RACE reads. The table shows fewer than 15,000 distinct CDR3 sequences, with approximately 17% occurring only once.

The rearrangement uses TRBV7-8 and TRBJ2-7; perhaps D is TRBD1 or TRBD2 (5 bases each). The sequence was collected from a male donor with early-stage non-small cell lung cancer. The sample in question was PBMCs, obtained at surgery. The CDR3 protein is CASSPRPGSSYEQYF. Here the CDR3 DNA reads TGTGCCAGCAGCCCTAGGCCAGGGAGCTCCTACGAGCAGTACTTC. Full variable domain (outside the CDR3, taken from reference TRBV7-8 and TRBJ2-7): GAGVSQSPRYKVAKRGQDVALRCDPISGHVSLFWYQQALGQGPEFLTYFQNEAQLDKSGLPSDRFFAERPEGSVSTLKIQRTQQEDSAVYLCASSPRPGSSYEQYFGPGTRLTVT.